This TCR beta chain originates from a study of cytomegalovirus exposure and HLA in healthy donors. About the research overall: In an early release, HLA-typed donors contributed tens of millions of unique TCR sequences. Study outcomes and limitations: TCR beta sequences reportedly predicted the HLA-A and HLA-B alleles of most subjects accurately. It was shown in a later analysis that HLA-associated TCR beta chains were more clonally expanded than other, equally common chains. Immune exposure information available was restricted to CMV serostatus.

Notes on this clone: Its antigen remains unknown.

This CDR3 has 18 residues. The PCR used 60 Vbeta and 13 Jbeta primers. The table came from immunoSEQ multiplex PCR; TCRdb's copy has only in-frame clones and leaves some out. The sample lists about 210,000 clones, about nine tenths occurring once. The chain joins TRBV21-1 to TRBJ2-5; TRBD2, the table's D call, lacks a check against the DNA. TRBV21-1 represents a pseudogene. This receptor was taken from a boy aged 2 to 10 in good health and CMV-seronegative. Material for sequencing was PBMCs. CDR3 sequence: CASPRAASPKGGQETQYF. The CDR3 coding sequence is TGTGCCAGCCCAAGGGCGGCTAGCCCAAAGGGTGGTCAAGAGACCCAGTACTTC.